Listed below are T cell receptor beta chains from one sample, sequenced in a study of tumor-infiltrating lymphocytes in primary liver carcinoma. TCRdb reanalysed the multiplex PCR reads using MiXCR and keeps one entry per CDR3 protein. The sample has approximately 37,000 distinct CDR3 sequences, more than 60% seen once; the top ten hold 37%. Sequenced: tumor-adjacent normal liver tissue. All receptors derive from a man aged 35 to 55 with primary liver carcinoma and hepatitis B virus infection. CDR3s include the opening cysteine and the closing phenylalanine or tryptophan. D genes are given only for firm matches. For some rows the clone size is stated as once, few or many, or as a class when expanded; others skip it.

V: TRBV11-2
size: -
J: TRBJ2-2
D: -
CDR3: CASSRVANTGELLF
DNA: TGTGCCAGCAGCAGGGTGGCGAACACCGGGGAGCTGCTTTTT

V: TRBV6-6
size: -
J: TRBJ2-2
D: -
CDR3: CASSSIPPEGPAPGELFF
DNA: TGTGCCAGCAGTTCCATTCCCCCTGAGGGGCCGGCGCCCGGGGAGCTGTTTTTT

V: TRBV30
size: -
J: TRBJ2-1
D: TRBD2
CDR3: CAWSWLAGVGDEHFF
DNA: TGTGCCTGGAGTTGGCTAGCGGGGGTGGGGGATGAGCATTTCTTC

V: TRBV5-8
size: -
J: TRBJ2-1
D: -
CDR3: CASSGGTRMNEQFF
DNA: TGTGCCAGCAGCGGAGGGACGAGGATGAATGAGCAGTTCTTC

V: TRBV12-3/TRBV12-4
size: -
J: TRBJ2-7
D: TRBD1
CDR3: CTSSPRTGGPDEQYF
DNA: TGTACCAGCAGTCCTAGGACAGGGGGCCCGGACGAGCAGTACTTC

V: TRBV7-6
size: once
J: TRBJ2-1
D: TRBD2
CDR3: CASRATSGSPYNEQFF
DNA: TGTGCCAGCAGAGCGACTAGCGGGAGCCCCTACAATGAGCAGTTCTTC

V: TRBV4-2
size: once
J: TRBJ1-1
D: -
CDR3: CVSSPGIEAFF
DNA: TGTGTCAGCAGCCCAGGAATAGAGGCTTTCTTT

V: TRBV11-2
size: -
J: TRBJ2-7
D: -
CDR3: CASSVDRPRRSSYDYEQYF
DNA: TGTGCCAGCAGCGTCGACAGGCCCCGACGTTCTTCATACGATTACGAGCAGTACTTC

V: TRBV29-1
size: -
J: TRBJ1-1
D: TRBD1
CDR3: CNVVDRATEAFF
DNA: TGCAACGTGGTTGACAGGGCCACTGAAGCGTTCTTT

V: TRBV11-3
size: -
J: TRBJ2-1
D: TRBD2
CDR3: CANNLDSGSGRNEQFF
DNA: TGTGCCAACAACCTCGATAGCGGGAGCGGGCGCAATGAGCAGTTCTTC

V: TRBV29-1
size: medium-sized
J: TRBJ1-2
D: -
CDR3: CSVTGHGGYTF
DNA: TGCAGCGTGACCGGGCATGGCGGCTACACCTTC

V: TRBV5-1
size: -
J: TRBJ2-2
D: TRBD2
CDR3: CASSYLAGGLAGELFF
DNA: TGCGCCAGCTCCTACCTAGCGGGAGGGCTCGCCGGGGAGCTCTTTTTT

V: TRBV6-4
size: once
J: TRBJ2-1
D: -
CDR3: CANSEGPGNNEQFF
DNA: TGTGCCAACAGTGAAGGGCCTGGCAACAATGAGCAGTTCTTC

V: TRBV30
size: many
J: TRBJ2-5
D: TRBD2
CDR3: CAWSVLAGDLETQYF
DNA: TGTGCCTGGAGTGTACTAGCGGGAGATTTGGAGACCCAGTACTTC

V: TRBV7-6
size: -
J: TRBJ2-1
D: -
CDR3: CASSLGYPNEQFF
DNA: TGTGCCAGTAGCTTAGGCTACCCAAATGAGCAGTTCTTC

V: TRBV6-5
size: -
J: TRBJ2-5
D: TRBD2
CDR3: CASNIRTSGSKETQYF
DNA: TGTGCCAGCAATATCCGGACTAGCGGGAGTAAGGAGACCCAGTACTTC

V: TRBV6-2/TRBV6-3
size: few
J: TRBJ2-7
D: -
CDR3: CASSLGVGGSYEQYF
DNA: TGTGCCAGCAGCCTTGGGGTAGGGGGGTCCTATGAGCAGTACTTC

V: TRBV11-2
size: -
J: TRBJ2-7
D: -
CDR3: CAGSPNRNSYEQYF
DNA: TGTGCCGGCAGCCCTAACAGGAACTCCTATGAGCAGTACTTC

V: TRBV11-2
size: -
J: TRBJ2-6
D: TRBD1
CDR3: CASSTEGDRGISLSGANVLSF
DNA: TGTGCCAGCAGCACGGAGGGAGACAGGGGCATTTCCCTCTCTGGGGCCAACGTCCTGAGTTTC

V: TRBV5-4
size: -
J: TRBJ2-1
D: -
CDR3: CVSSPGGEGYVNEQLF
DNA: TGTGTCAGCAGCCCCGGCGGAGAGGGCTATGTGAATGAGCAGCTCTTC

V: TRBV6-6
size: -
J: TRBJ2-1
D: -
CDR3: CAGSYPGDGYNEQFF
DNA: TGTGCCGGCAGTTACCCGGGAGACGGGTACAATGAGCAATTCTTC

V: TRBV11-3
size: -
J: TRBJ2-1
D: TRBD2
CDR3: CTSSIGKTSGASRFGDEQFF
DNA: TGTACCAGCAGCATAGGAAAGACAAGCGGGGCCTCACGGTTCGGCGATGAGCAGTTCTTC